These 23 T cell receptor beta chains share one sample of origin, sequenced in a study of T cells in tuberculosis (dated by TCRdb to the late 2010s). The library was generated by the immunoSEQ multiplex PCR assay. TCRdb mirrors the immuneACCESS table, restricted to in-frame sequences. Some clones are absent from its copies; in checked studies, under half trace to an unresolved V gene, and the reason for the others is unknown. Counted in this sample were about 31,000 clones; around 97% of them appeared once. Jointly, the top ten make up roughly 6.2% of the sample. Sequencing was performed on PBMCs. All receptors derive from a donor aged 10-35 years with latent tuberculosis or without tuberculosis infection.

The chain carries TRBV4-1 and TRBJ2-5; a possible D gene is TRBD2 (6 bases). Germline V gene sequence: CDR1 MGHRA, CDR2 YSYEKL. The CDR3 is 13 amino acids. V gave up 1 base and J gave up 9 bases, with 12 bases separating them. CDR3 nucleotide sequence: TGCGCCAGCAGCCAAGGGGAGGTGCCACCCCAGTACTTC. Translation: CASSQGEVPPQYF.

This rearrangement joins TRBV9 to TRBJ2-1; 7 bases match TRBD2. The CDR3 loop spans 13 amino acids. From germline, CDR1 is SGDLS and CDR2 YYNGEE. With 2 bases clipped from V and 5 bases from J, the junction kept 1 base outside the gene matches. CDR3 sequence (DNA): TGTGCCAGCAGCGTTCTAGCGGACAATGAGCAGTTCTTC. Amino acid sequence: CASSVLADNEQFF.

The V call is TRBV9, the J call TRBJ1-3; TRBD1 agrees at 8 bases. Germline loops: CDR1 SGDLS, CDR2 YYNGEE. CDR3 length equals 16 residues. Trimming at V came to 4 bases and at J to 0 bases, leaving 6 bases not matched to a gene. CDR3 region: CASSSRTGISGNTIYF. The CDR3 DNA reads TGTGCCAGCAGCTCCCGGACAGGGATCTCTGGAAACACCATATATTTT.

The genes are TRBV6-1 and TRBJ2-7, with D perhaps TRBD1 (6 bases). Trimming shortened V by 2 bases and J by 8 bases, and 22 bases separated the two germline ends. This CDR3 comprises 16 residues. Germline-derived CDR1 and CDR2 are MNHNS and SASEGT. This CDR3 is CASSERWGDRSYKQYF. CDR3 DNA sequence: TGTGCCAGCAGTGAAAGGTGGGGTGACAGGTCTTACAAGCAGTACTTC.

This chain links TRBV19 with TRBJ1-2, with D possibly TRBD1 on 5 matching bases. Germline V CDR1 and CDR2: LNHDA, SQIVND (reference sequence). The CDR3 is 14 residues long. The V and J ends lost 8 bases and 2 bases respectively, with 15 bases between them. The CDR3 is CASEQQVLNYGYTF. For the CDR3, the DNA is TGTGCCAGTGAACAACAGGTGCTAAACTATGGCTACACCTTC.

The genes are TRBV2 and TRBJ2-7; D is possibly TRBD2 (6 bases). Trimming pared 6 bases from V and 2 bases from J, leaving 17 bases between. Germline lookup yields CDR1 SNHLY and CDR2 FYNNEI. CDR3 length equals 15 residues. CDR3 DNA sequence: TGTGCCAGCAGAGGGGTGGGGGGACCTACCTACGAGCAGTACTTC. Translation gives CASRGVGGPTYEQYF.

This chain joins TRBV10-3 and TRBJ1-1; D call uncertain. CDR3 size: 13 residues. V was cut by 2 bases and J by 1 base, with 5 bases left in between. Germline V gives CDR1 ENHRY, CDR2 SYGVKD. The DNA for the CDR3 is TGTGCCATCAGTGAGGGCAGGAACACTGAAGCTTTCTTT. It specifies CAISEGRNTEAFF.

This chain connects TRBV5-1 to TRBJ1-1; tentatively, D is TRBD1 (5 bases). Trimming took 2 bases from V and 1 from J, leaving 12 bases between them. The CDR3 runs to 15 residues. The germline gives CDR1 SGHRS, CDR2 YFSETQ. CDR3 nucleotides: TGCGCCAGCAGCTTTCTCTCCGGGGGGAACACTGAAGCTTTCTTT. Translation gives CASSFLSGGNTEAFF.

The chain carries TRBV5-1 and TRBJ2-7; TRBD2 is a possible D gene (5 bases). V was trimmed by 1 base and J by 0 bases, leaving 11 bases between them. CDR1 and CDR2 (germline): SGHRS, YFSETQ. CDR3 length equals 15 residues. Here the CDR3 DNA reads TGCGCCAGCAGCTTGCCCAAGGACTCCTCCTACGAGCAGTACTTC. It codes for CASSLPKDSSYEQYF.

The CDR3 bases are TGTGCTAGTGGACCGGGAACATCACACACTGAAGCTTTCTTT. The encoded protein is CASGPGTSHTEAFF. The chain is built from TRBV12-5 and TRBJ1-1; D gene uncertain. CDR3 length: 14 amino acids. The germline gives CDR1 LGHNT, CDR2 FRNRAP. V lost 6 bases, J lost 3 bases, and 14 bases lay in between.

DNA for the CDR3: TGTGCCAGCAGCTTAGAGCGACTAGCGGGAGATCCCTACAATGAGCAGTTCTTC. This encodes CASSLERLAGDPYNEQFF. The chain links TRBV11-2 to TRBJ2-1; 12 nucleotides agree with TRBD2. The CDR3 contains 18 residues. Trimming cost V 0 bases and J 2 bases; bases outside gene matches: 5. Germline V gene data show CDR1 as SGHAT and CDR2 as FQNNGV. Using reference TRBV11-2 and TRBJ2-1 for the parts outside the CDR3, the full variable domain is EAGVAQSPRYKIIEKRQSVAFWCNPISGHATLYWYQQILGQGPKLLIQFQNNGVVDDSQLPKDRFSAERLKGVDSTLKIQPAKLEDSAVYLCASSLERLAGDPYNEQFFGPGTRLTVL.

This sequence joins TRBV30 and TRBJ1-1; D is possibly TRBD1 (6 bases). In germline, CDR1 is GTSNPN, CDR2 SVGIG (reference sequence). CDR3 length: 14 residues. The V and J ends lost 5 bases and 1 base respectively, with 14 bases between them. In DNA form, the CDR3 reads TGTGCCTGGTGGCCGGGCAGGGGGAACACTGAAGCTTTCTTT. It yields the protein CAWWPGRGNTEAFF.

The chain links TRBV7-6 to TRBJ2-1; tentatively, D is TRBD1 (5 bases). V was clipped by 3 bases and J by 2 bases, with 11 bases between them. This CDR3 contains 15 residues. Germline-derived CDR1 and CDR2 are SGHVS and FNYEAQ. CDR3 DNA: TGTGCCAGCAGCTTCTCAGGACAACCCTACAATGAGCAGTTCTTC. Amino acid sequence: CASSFSGQPYNEQFF.

J is TRBJ2-3 and V is TRBV29-1; TRBD2 matches 10 bases. With 4 bases clipped from V and 6 bases from J, the junction kept 4 bases outside the gene matches. This CDR3 has 13 amino acids. CDR1 and CDR2 (germline): SQVTM, ANQGSEA. The CDR3 DNA follows: TGCAGCGTTGGGATTAGCGGGGGGGATACGCAGTATTTT. Residues: CSVGISGGDTQYF.

The chain links TRBV6-1 to TRBJ1-5; 10 bases match TRBD1. J was trimmed by 4 bases and V by 6 bases; bases with no gene match: 6. CDR3 size: 15 residues. The V gene's germline CDR1 is MNHNS and CDR2 SASEGT. The CDR3 protein is CASRDRGRLNQPQHF. The CDR3 DNA sequence: TGTGCCAGCAGAGACAGGGGGCGTTTGAATCAGCCCCAGCATTTT.

V is TRBV6-4 and J is TRBJ2-3, with 10 nucleotides matching TRBD2. The CDR3 runs 16 residues. Germline CDR1 and CDR2: MRHNA and SNTAGT. Trimming cost V 3 bases and J 5 bases; bases outside gene matches: 8. This CDR3 reads CASSDQPAGGQDTQYF. CDR3 in DNA: TGTGCCAGCAGTGATCAGCCAGCGGGGGGGCAAGATACGCAGTATTTT.

The chain has TRBV6-1 and TRBJ2-3, with 9 bases that match TRBD2. CDR3 length: 17 amino acids. Unmatched junction bases numbered 9, after V lost 2 bases and J lost 3 bases. Germline CDR1 reads MNHNS; CDR2 reads SASEGT. CDR3: CASSEFSGGVLTDTQYF. The CDR3 bases are TGTGCCAGCAGTGAATTTAGCGGGGGAGTATTAACAGATACGCAGTATTTT.

This clone was counted a single time. The chain links TRBV28 to TRBJ1-1; maybe TRBD1 (5 bases). Deletions cut 4 bases from V and 10 bases from J, with 25 bases between. CDR1 is MDHEN, CDR2 SYDVKM, per germline. The CDR3 totals 16 residues. Written as DNA, the CDR3 is TGTGCCAGCAGTTCACCCACGGGACTGACTCCGCGTGTAGCTTTCTTT. It codes for CASSSPTGLTPRVAFF.

CDR3 residues: CASSPLTGGQGDTQYF. DNA of the CDR3: TGTGCCAGCAGCCCCCTGACGGGGGGGCAGGGAGATACGCAGTATTTT. The rearrangement uses TRBV11-1 and TRBJ2-3, with 8 bases identical to TRBD2. The V gene's germline CDR1 is SGHAT and CDR2 FQDESV (reference sequence). Losses at the gene ends were 5 bases for V and 5 bases for J; bases not matched to a gene: 12. The CDR3 extends over 16 amino acids.

The rearrangement joins TRBV5-1 to TRBJ1-4, with D maybe TRBD1 (6 bases). CDR3 size: 14 residues. Trimming took 4 bases from V and 3 from J, leaving 10 bases between them. Per germline, CDR1 SGHRS and CDR2 YFSETQ. CDR3 DNA sequence: TGCGCCAGCAGCGATCAGGGGTCTAATGAAAAACTGTTTTTT. Translated: CASSDQGSNEKLFF.

The V and J genes are TRBV19 and TRBJ1-2, with D perhaps TRBD1 (6 bases). Trimming left V 6 bases short and J 2 bases short, with 16 bases between. The CDR3 runs to 15 residues. Germline loops: CDR1 LNHDA, CDR2 SQIVND (reference sequence). The DNA of the CDR3 is TGTGCCAGTAGGGGGGGGCGCGTAAAGAACTATGGCTACACCTTC. Protein product: CASRGGRVKNYGYTF. Looking up the rest from reference TRBV19 and TRBJ1-2 gives the full variable domain: DGGITQSPKYLFRKEGQNVTLSCEQNLNHDAMYWYRQDPGQGLRLIYYSQIVNDFQKGDIAEGYSVSREKKESFPLTVTSAQKNPTAFYLCASRGGRVKNYGYTFGSGTRLTVV.

This clone has just one count. The CDR3 bases are TGTGCCACCAGCAGAGTCCTTATCCACCTGCGGGACAATGAGCAGTTCTTC. Protein sequence: CATSRVLIHLRDNEQFF. The chain employs TRBV15 and TRBJ2-1, with a possible D match to TRBD2 (5 bases). The V end was cut by 1 base, the J end by 5 bases, with 18 bases between. The germline V gene encodes CDR1 LNHNV and CDR2 YYDKDF (reference sequence). CDR3 length equals 17 residues.

The gene calls are TRBV18 and TRBJ2-2, with 7 nucleotides matching TRBD1. The CDR3 length is 16 residues. The germline V gene has CDR1 KGHSH and CDR2 LQKENI. J lost 6 bases, V lost 1 base, and 8 bases had no gene match. CDR3 in amino acids: CASSPQTGIFAGELFF. The CDR3 nucleotides read TGTGCCAGCTCACCACAGACAGGGATCTTCGCCGGGGAGCTGTTTTTT.